Sequencing of this T cell receptor beta chain was carried out in a study of prognosis after radiotherapy for stage I lung cancer. Study background: Tumors proved to be squamous cell carcinoma in several patients and represented adenocarcinoma in under 15.

Study outcomes and limitations: The tumor specificity of expanded TCR clones remained undetermined. Unique TCR clone counts went down once patients had stereotactic body radiation therapy, median approximately 9,600 versus 7,200.

Germline V gives CDR1 SGHTS, CDR2 YDEGEE. V shed 4 bases and J shed 1 base, with 12 bases lying between them. This CDR3 has 15 residues. The sample holds many counts of this clonotype. Its antigen remains unknown. With two-round multiplex PCR, TCR beta CDR3 sequences were amplified from genomic DNA. First-round PCR used primers specific to each TRBV and TRBJ gene. TCRdb independently ran MiXCR on the multiplex PCR reads; one entry per CDR3 protein. This sample yields around 30,000 distinct CDR3 sequences, of which 30% to 40% are seen a single time; about an eighth belongs to the top ten. There were about 6 milliliters of peripheral blood drawn at each of two time points.

The chain links TRBV5-8 to TRBJ1-5, with D maybe TRBD1 (6 bases). The source of this sequence is a donor aged 50 or older with non-small cell lung cancer. The specimen was PBMCs, collected before or after stereotactic body radiation therapy (not recorded which). The CDR3 coding sequence is TGTGCCAGCAGCACTAACACAGGGAGCAATCAGCCCCAGCATTTT. As protein: CASSTNTGSNQPQHF.